Listed here are 21 T cell receptor beta chains from one sample, sequenced in a study of vaccination and CD4 T cells after COVID-19. Cultured CD4+ T cell DNA was sequenced using the Oncomine TCR Beta short-read assay. TCRdb used MiXCR to reprocess the PCR reads, holding one entry per CDR3 protein. The sample lists around 13,000 distinct CDR3 sequences, roughly 21% occurring once. Treatment of the sample: roughly 10-day PBMC culture with coronavirus spike peptide pools or control peptides (ViraFEST assay). For these TCRs, the target antigens are not known. The sequenced sample consisted of cultured CD4+ T cells from blood. The origin of the receptors is a human donor with COVID-19.

The chain couples TRBV7-9 to TRBJ2-6, with D hard to call. Trimming left V 4 bases short and J 2 bases short, with 9 bases between. This CDR3 spans 15 amino acids. Germline CDR1 and CDR2: SEHNR and FQNEAQ (reference sequence). The CDR3 DNA follows: TGTGCCAGCAGCTCCGTCACCACTGGGGCCAACGTCCTGACTTTC. Translated, it gives CASSSVTTGANVLTF.

V usage is TRBV12-3 or TRBV12-4 and J usage is TRBJ1-5; 8 nucleotides align to TRBD1. The CDR3 consists of 17 residues. The trim removed 1 base at V and 0 bases at J, leaving 5 bases unmatched. Written as DNA, the CDR3 is TGTGCCAGCAGTTTAGATATGGGACAGGTTAGCAATCAGCCCCAGCATTTT. This translates into CASSLDMGQVSNQPQHF.

This clonotype was seen only a few times. The CDR3 DNA follows: TGTGCCAGCAGCTCCGGACCCCTCTATGGCTACACCTTC. Protein sequence: CASSSGPLYGYTF. The rearrangement joins TRBV7-3 to TRBJ1-2; D is ambiguous. The CDR3 sequence is 13 residues long. CDR1 and CDR2 (germline): SGHTA, FQGTGA. Trimming left V 4 bases short and J 4 bases short, with 10 bases between. The full variable domain, its missing parts supplied by reference TRBV7-3 and TRBJ1-2, is GAGVSQTPSNKVTEKGKYVELRCDPISGHTALYWYRQSLGQGPEFLIYFQGTGAADDSGLPNDRFFAVRPEGSVSTLKIQRTERGDSAVYLCASSSGPLYGYTFGSGTRLTVV.

This clonotype showed up just a few times. The rearrangement joins TRBV7-3 to TRBJ2-2; D is unclear. The CDR3 has 14 amino acids. The germline V gene encodes CDR1 SGHTA and CDR2 FQGTGA. Deletions cut 5 bases from V and 3 bases from J, with 10 bases between. This CDR3 reads CASSPMAYTGELFF. For the CDR3, the DNA is TGTGCCAGCAGCCCTATGGCCTACACCGGGGAGCTGTTTTTT.

This rearrangement joins TRBV6-2 or TRBV6-3 to TRBJ1-1; D unclear. Trimming took off 10 bases at V and 9 bases at J, with 15 bases between the two ends. In germline, CDR1 is MNHEY, CDR2 SVGEGT. The CDR3 consists of 11 residues. This CDR3 reads CANRDEVQAFF. DNA of the CDR3: TGTGCCAACAGAGACGAGGTTCAAGCTTTCTTT.

Judged by abundance, this clonotype is medium-sized. The rearrangement uses TRBV20-1 and TRBJ1-5; D is unresolved. V was trimmed by 3 bases and J by 0 bases, leaving 12 bases between them. Germline CDR1 and CDR2: DFQATT and SNEGSKA (reference sequence). The CDR3 spans 15 residues. CDR3 in DNA: TGCAGTGCTAGCGATTCCGGTTATAGCAATCAGCCCCAGCATTTT. Translated: CSASDSGYSNQPQHF.

This clonotype qualifies as medium-sized. The V and J genes are TRBV10-3 and TRBJ1-5, with a possible D match to TRBD1 (6 bases). Germline CDR1 is ENHRY and CDR2 is SYGVKD. The CDR3 length is 15 residues. V lost 3 bases, J lost 0 bases, and 9 bases lay in between. The CDR3 DNA sequence: TGTGCCATCAGTGAACAGGGTGGTAGCAATCAGCCCCAGCATTTT. Its protein product is CAISEQGGSNQPQHF.

This clonotype was counted between two and nine times. The chain is built from TRBV6-1 and TRBJ2-7, with D possibly being TRBD1 (6 bases). The CDR3 totals 13 residues. Trimming cost V 6 bases and J 1 base, with 10 bases left between them. Germline V gene sequence: CDR1 MNHNS, CDR2 SASEGT. The CDR3 region is CASRRQESYEQYF. The CDR3 coding sequence is TGTGCCAGCAGACGACAGGAGTCCTACGAGCAGTACTTC.

This clonotype appeared a few times. This chain connects TRBV19 to TRBJ1-1, with D possibly being TRBD1 (5 bases). V was cut by 5 bases and J by 1 base, with 11 bases left in between. There are 14 residues in the CDR3. CDR1 LNHDA and CDR2 SQIVND come from the germline V gene (reference sequence). For the CDR3, the DNA is TGTGCCAGTAGTCCTGGCGGGGGGAACACTGAAGCTTTCTTT. Its translation is CASSPGGGNTEAFF.

The chain couples TRBV5-1 to TRBJ2-5; 9 positions agree with TRBD1. The CDR3 is made up of 15 amino acids. Trimming took 5 bases from V and 4 from J; bases not matched to a gene: 9. Germline assignment: CDR1 SGHRS and CDR2 YFSETQ. The CDR3 sequence is CASRSGTGILETQYF. CDR3 nucleotides: TGCGCCAGCAGGTCCGGGACAGGGATACTAGAGACCCAGTACTTC.

In its sample, this clonotype was seen once. This chain uses TRBV5-4 with TRBJ2-1; 11 nucleotides match TRBD2. Germline V gives CDR1 SGHNT, CDR2 YYREEE (reference sequence). V lost 4 bases, J lost 4 bases, and 4 bases stayed unmatched. The CDR3 totals 15 residues. Here the CDR3 reads CASSPGTSGYNEQFF. The CDR3, as DNA: TGTGCCAGCAGCCCCGGGACTAGCGGTTACAATGAGCAGTTCTTC.

The genes are TRBV6-2 or TRBV6-3 and TRBJ2-1; 7 nucleotides align to TRBD1. CDR3 length: 14 residues. V lost 5 bases to trimming and J lost 8 bases; unmatched junction nucleotides: 9. The V gene's germline CDR1 is MNHEY and CDR2 SVGEGT. This CDR3 reads CASSDREPLYEQFF. As DNA, the CDR3 is TGTGCCAGCAGTGACAGGGAGCCCCTTTATGAGCAGTTCTTC.

In DNA form, the CDR3 reads TGCAGTGCTAAAAACCAAGGACGGTTACAAGAGACCCAGTACTTC. Translation gives CSAKNQGRLQETQYF. The chain carries TRBV20-1 and TRBJ2-5, with D uncertain. Trimming pared 4 bases from V and 2 bases from J, leaving 17 bases between. The CDR3 is 15 residues long. The V gene's germline CDR1 is DFQATT and CDR2 SNEGSKA (reference sequence).

A few counts support this clonotype. CDR3 DNA sequence: TGTGCCACCAGTGATAGTCGACAGGGCGCCGCTAACGAGCAGTACTTC. Amino acid sequence: CATSDSRQGAANEQYF. The V call is TRBV24-1, the J call TRBJ2-7, with TRBD1 matching over 7 bases. The trim removed 3 bases at V and 5 bases at J, leaving 12 bases unmatched. Germline values: CDR1 KGHDR, CDR2 SFDVKD. The CDR3 runs to 16 residues.

In this sample, this clonotype is medium-sized. This chain joins TRBV15 and TRBJ1-4, with 10 bases aligning to TRBD1. Unmatched junction bases numbered 7, after V lost 1 base and J lost 8 bases. This CDR3 has 16 residues. Germline lookup yields CDR1 LNHNV and CDR2 YYDKDF (reference sequence). The CDR3 here is CATSRADRGAGEKLFF. CDR3 bases: TGTGCCACCAGCAGAGCGGACAGGGGGGCTGGAGAAAAACTGTTTTTT.

V is TRBV7-2 and J is TRBJ2-7, with 12 bases that match TRBD2. V shed 5 bases and J 4 bases; nucleotides not matched to a gene: 3. There are 14 residues in the CDR3. Germline V lookup: CDR1 SGHTA, CDR2 FQGNSA. The DNA for the CDR3 is TGTGCCAGCAGCCAGACTAGCGGGGGATACGAGCAGTACTTC. This codes for CASSQTSGGYEQYF.

J is TRBJ2-7 and V is TRBV20-1, with 11 bases that match TRBD2. In germline, CDR1 is DFQATT, CDR2 SNEGSKA (reference sequence). The CDR3 sequence is 16 residues long. Germline trimming cut 3 bases from V and 2 bases from J; bases unmatched to any gene: 9. CDR3 bases: TGCAGTGCTAGTCCGCTAGCGGGGGGCGGGACCTACGAGCAGTACTTC. Protein product: CSASPLAGGGTYEQYF.

The gene calls are TRBV28 and TRBJ2-3, with D possibly called TRBD1 or TRBD2 (5 bases each). The V and J ends lost 5 bases and 2 bases respectively, with 14 bases between them. This CDR3 has 15 residues. Germline V gene lookup returns CDR1 MDHEN and CDR2 SYDVKM. The CDR3 loop reads CASSTSGTDTDTQYF. The DNA of the CDR3 is TGTGCCAGCAGTACCTCTGGGACCGACACAGATACGCAGTATTTT.

This clonotype appeared a few times. This chain joins TRBV20-1 and TRBJ1-6; a possible D gene is TRBD1 (6 bases). Trimming shortened V by 2 bases and J by 4 bases, and 12 bases separated the two germline ends. Per the germline V gene, CDR1 is DFQATT and CDR2 is SNEGSKA (reference sequence). This CDR3 region has 15 residues. The CDR3 nucleotides read TGCAGTGCTAGAAGGGGGGTTGGGTATAATTCACCCCTCCACTTT. This translates into CSARRGVGYNSPLHF.

This clonotype appeared a few times. This rearrangement joins TRBV4-2 to TRBJ1-6; unclear D gene. The CDR3 runs to 15 residues. The germline V gene has CDR1 LGHNA and CDR2 YNFKEQ. V lost 8 bases, J lost 8 bases, and 19 bases lay in between. In DNA form, the CDR3 reads TGTGCCAGCGCGAAGGTAGGATTCGACGATTCACCCCTCCACTTT. Translated, it gives CASAKVGFDDSPLHF.

This clonotype was seen a handful of times. The J gene is TRBJ1-5, the V gene TRBV19; weak D call: TRBD1 (6 bases). There are 14 residues in the CDR3. Trimming removed 4 bases from V and 3 bases from J, with 10 bases in between. Germline CDR1 and CDR2: LNHDA and SQIVND (reference sequence). The CDR3 DNA reads TGTGCCAGTAGTAAGGACAGAATCAATCAGCCCCAGCATTTT. Protein sequence: CASSKDRINQPQHF.